This T cell receptor beta chain was documented in a study of OX40 agonist ivuxolimab in advanced cancers. Study details: Patients received ivuxolimab, an agonistic anti-OX40 (CD134) antibody.

Data came from immunoSEQ multiplex PCR; TCRdb stores just in-frame clones and leaves some out. The sample contains 43,000 or so clones, about 90% of which appear only once. CDR1 SQVTM and CDR2 ANQGSEA come from the germline V gene. The CDR3 loop spans 13 amino acids. With V trimmed by 4 bases and J by 7 bases, 3 bases remained unmatched. The rearrangement joins TRBV29-1 to TRBJ2-3; 12 positions agree with TRBD2. The sample was CD4+ or CD8+ T cells sorted from blood, taken in a trial of the OX40 agonist ivuxolimab. The TCR was taken from an adult with an advanced solid tumor such as melanoma, head and neck, liver or kidney cancer. CDR3: CSVGLAGANTQYF. As DNA, the CDR3 is TGCAGCGTTGGACTAGCGGGAGCGAATACGCAGTATTTT.